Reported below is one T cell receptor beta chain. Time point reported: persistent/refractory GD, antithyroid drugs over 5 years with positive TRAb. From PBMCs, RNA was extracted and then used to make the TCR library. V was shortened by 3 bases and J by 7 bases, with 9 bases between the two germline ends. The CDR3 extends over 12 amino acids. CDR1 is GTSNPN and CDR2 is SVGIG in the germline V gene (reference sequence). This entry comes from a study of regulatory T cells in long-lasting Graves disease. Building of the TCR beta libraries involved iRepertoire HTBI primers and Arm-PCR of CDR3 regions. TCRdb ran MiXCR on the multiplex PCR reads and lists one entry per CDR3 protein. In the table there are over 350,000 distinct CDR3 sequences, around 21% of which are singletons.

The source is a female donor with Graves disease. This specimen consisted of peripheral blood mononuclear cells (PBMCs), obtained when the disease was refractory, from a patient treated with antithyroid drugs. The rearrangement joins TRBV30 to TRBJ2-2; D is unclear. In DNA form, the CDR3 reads TGTGCCTGGAGCGGAAATGTCGGGGAGCTGTTTTTT. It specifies CAWSGNVGELFF.